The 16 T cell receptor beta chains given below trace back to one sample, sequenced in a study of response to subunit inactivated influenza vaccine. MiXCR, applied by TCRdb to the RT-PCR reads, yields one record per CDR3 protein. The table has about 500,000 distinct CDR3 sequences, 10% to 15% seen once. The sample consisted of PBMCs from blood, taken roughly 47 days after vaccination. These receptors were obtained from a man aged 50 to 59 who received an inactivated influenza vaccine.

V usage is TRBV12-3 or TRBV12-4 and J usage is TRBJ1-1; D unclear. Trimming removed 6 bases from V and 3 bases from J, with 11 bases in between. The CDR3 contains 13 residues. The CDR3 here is CASRLAPDTEAFF. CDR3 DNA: TGTGCCAGCAGGCTAGCCCCGGACACTGAAGCTTTCTTT.

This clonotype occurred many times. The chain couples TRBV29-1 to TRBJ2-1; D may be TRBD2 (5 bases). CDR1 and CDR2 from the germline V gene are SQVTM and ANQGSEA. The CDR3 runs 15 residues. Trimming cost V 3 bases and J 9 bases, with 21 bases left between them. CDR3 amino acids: CSVDSRRSSNPEQFF. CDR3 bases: TGCAGCGTTGACTCCAGGAGGTCGTCGAATCCTGAGCAGTTCTTC.

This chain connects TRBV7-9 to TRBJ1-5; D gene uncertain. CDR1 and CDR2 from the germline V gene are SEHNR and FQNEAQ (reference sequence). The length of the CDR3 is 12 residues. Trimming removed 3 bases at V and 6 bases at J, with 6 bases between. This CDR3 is CASSLWGQPQHF. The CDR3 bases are TGTGCCAGCAGCTTGTGGGGTCAGCCCCAGCATTTT. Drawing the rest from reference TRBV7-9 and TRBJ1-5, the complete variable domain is DTGVSQNPRHKITKRGQNVTFRCDPISEHNRLYWYRQTLGQGPEFLTYFQNEAQLEKSRLLSDRFSAERPKGSFSTLEIQRTEQGDSAMYLCASSLWGQPQHFGDGTRLSIL.

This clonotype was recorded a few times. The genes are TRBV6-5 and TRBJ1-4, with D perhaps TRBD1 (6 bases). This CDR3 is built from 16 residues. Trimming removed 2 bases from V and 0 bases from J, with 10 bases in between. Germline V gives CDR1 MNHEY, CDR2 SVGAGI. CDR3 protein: CASSYQGLATNEKLFF. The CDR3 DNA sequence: TGTGCCAGCAGTTACCAGGGGTTAGCAACTAATGAAAAACTGTTTTTT.

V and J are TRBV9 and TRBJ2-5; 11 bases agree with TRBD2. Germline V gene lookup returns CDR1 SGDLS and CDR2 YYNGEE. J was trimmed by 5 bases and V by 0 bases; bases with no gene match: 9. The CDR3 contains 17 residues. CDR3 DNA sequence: TGTGCCAGCAGCGTAGCGGTTAGCGGGAGGGCCGAGGAGACCCAGTACTTC. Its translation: CASSVAVSGRAEETQYF.

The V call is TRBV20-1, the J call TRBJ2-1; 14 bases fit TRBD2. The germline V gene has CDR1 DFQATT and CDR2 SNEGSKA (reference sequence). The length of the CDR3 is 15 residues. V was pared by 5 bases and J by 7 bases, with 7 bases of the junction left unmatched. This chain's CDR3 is CSAGPRLAGGNEQFF. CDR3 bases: TGCAGTGCTGGGCCCCGACTAGCGGGAGGGAATGAGCAGTTCTTC.

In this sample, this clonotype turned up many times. CDR3 in DNA: TGTGCCAGCAGCTTAGGCAGGGTGTATAATTCACCCCTCCACTTT. This sequence encodes CASSLGRVYNSPLHF. This chain links TRBV7-2 with TRBJ1-6, with D maybe TRBD1 (5 bases). The germline V and J ends were trimmed by 1 base and 4 bases, with 8 bases remaining between them. The CDR3 totals 15 residues. CDR1 SGHTA and CDR2 FQGNSA come from the germline V gene.

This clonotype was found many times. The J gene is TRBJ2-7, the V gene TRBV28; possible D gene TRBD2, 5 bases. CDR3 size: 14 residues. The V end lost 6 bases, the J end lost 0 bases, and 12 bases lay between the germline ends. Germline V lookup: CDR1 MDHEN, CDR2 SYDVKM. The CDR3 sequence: CASRPDSSSYEQYF. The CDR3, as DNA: TGTGCCAGCAGGCCGGACTCTTCCTCCTACGAGCAGTACTTC.

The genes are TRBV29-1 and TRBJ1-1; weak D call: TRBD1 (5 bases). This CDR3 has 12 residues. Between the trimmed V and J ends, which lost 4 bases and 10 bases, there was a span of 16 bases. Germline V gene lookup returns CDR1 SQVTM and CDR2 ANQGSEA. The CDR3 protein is CSVVGQGNAAFF. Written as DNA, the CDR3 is TGCAGCGTTGTAGGGCAGGGAAACGCAGCTTTCTTT.

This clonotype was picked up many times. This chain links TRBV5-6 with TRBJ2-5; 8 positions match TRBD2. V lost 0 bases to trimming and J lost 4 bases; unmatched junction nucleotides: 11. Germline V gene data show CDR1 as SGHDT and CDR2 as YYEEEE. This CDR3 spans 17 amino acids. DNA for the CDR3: TGTGCCAGCAGCTTGGCCCTTTCCGGGAGGGAGGGAGAGACCCAGTACTTC. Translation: CASSLALSGREGETQYF.

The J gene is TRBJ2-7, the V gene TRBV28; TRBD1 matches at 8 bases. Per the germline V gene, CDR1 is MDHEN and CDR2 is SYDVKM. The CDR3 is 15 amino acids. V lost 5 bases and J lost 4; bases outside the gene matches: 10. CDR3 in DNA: TGTGCCAGCAGTGGGGCCGGCAGGGGGCTTTACGAGCAGTACTTC. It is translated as CASSGAGRGLYEQYF.

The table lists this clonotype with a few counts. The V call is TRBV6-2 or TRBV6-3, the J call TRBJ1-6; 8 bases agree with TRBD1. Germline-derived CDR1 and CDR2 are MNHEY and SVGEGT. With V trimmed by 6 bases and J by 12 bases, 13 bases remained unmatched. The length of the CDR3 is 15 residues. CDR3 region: CASRTGQGIIQPLHF. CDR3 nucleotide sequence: TGTGCCAGCAGAACAGGACAGGGTATAATTCAACCCCTCCACTTT.

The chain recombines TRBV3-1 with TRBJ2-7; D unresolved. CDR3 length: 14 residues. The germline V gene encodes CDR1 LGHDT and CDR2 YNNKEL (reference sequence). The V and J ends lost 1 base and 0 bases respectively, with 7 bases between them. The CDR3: CASSQVGASYEQYF. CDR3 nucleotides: TGTGCCAGCAGCCAAGTTGGTGCCTCCTACGAGCAGTACTTC.

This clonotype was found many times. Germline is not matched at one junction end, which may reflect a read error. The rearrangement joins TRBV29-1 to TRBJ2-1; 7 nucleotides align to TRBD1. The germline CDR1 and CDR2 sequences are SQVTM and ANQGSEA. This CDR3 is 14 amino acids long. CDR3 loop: CSVEGLGQYNEQFF. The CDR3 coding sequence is TGCAGCGTAGAAGGGTTGGGACAGTACAATGAGCAGTTCTTC.

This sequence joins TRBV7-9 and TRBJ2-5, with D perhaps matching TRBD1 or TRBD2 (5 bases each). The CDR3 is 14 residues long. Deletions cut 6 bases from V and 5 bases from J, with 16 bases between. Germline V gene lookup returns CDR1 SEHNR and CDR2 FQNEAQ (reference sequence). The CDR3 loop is CASSKGGGLETQYF. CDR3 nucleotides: TGTGCCAGCAGTAAGGGTGGGGGTTTGGAGACCCAGTACTTC. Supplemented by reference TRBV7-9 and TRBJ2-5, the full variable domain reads DTGVSQNPRHKITKRGQNVTFRCDPISEHNRLYWYRQTLGQGPEFLTYFQNEAQLEKSRLLSDRFSAERPKGSFSTLEIQRTEQGDSAMYLCASSKGGGLETQYFGPGTRLLVL.

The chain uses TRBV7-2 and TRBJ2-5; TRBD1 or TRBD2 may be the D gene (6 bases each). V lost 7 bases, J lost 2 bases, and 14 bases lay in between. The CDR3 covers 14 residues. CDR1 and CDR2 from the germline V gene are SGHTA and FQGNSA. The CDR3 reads CASKMTGAQETQYF. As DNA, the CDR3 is TGTGCCAGCAAGATGACGGGGGCACAAGAGACCCAGTACTTC. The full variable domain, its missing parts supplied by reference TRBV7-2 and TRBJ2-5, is GAGVSQSPSNKVTEKGKDVELRCDPISGHTALYWYRQSLGQGLEFLIYFQGNSAPDKSGLPSDRFSAERTGGSVSTLTIQRTQQEDSAVYLCASKMTGAQETQYFGPGTRLLVL.